These 8 T cell receptor beta chains were sequenced from one sample in a study of T cells in Graves' hyperthyroidism and ophthalmopathy. The investigators amplified TCR beta CDR3 regions from RNA transcripts. First-round RT-PCR of the TCR CDR3 relied on the HTBI primer set. TCRdb analysed the multiplex PCR reads with MiXCR anew, one entry per CDR3 protein. The repertoire includes 500,000 to 800,000 distinct CDR3 sequences, 45% of them detected once, and under 8% sits in the top ten. The sequencing sample was made of peripheral blood or thyroid tissue (not recorded which). Receptors were obtained from an adult man with Graves' disease, either hyperthyroidism or ophthalmopathy (not recorded which).

The sample holds one count of this clonotype. V is TRBV29-1 and J is TRBJ1-2, with 7 positions matching TRBD1. Unmatched junction bases numbered 5, after V lost 7 bases and J lost 6 bases. This CDR3 contains 11 residues. From germline, CDR1 is SQVTM and CDR2 ANQGSEA. CDR3 in DNA: TGCAGCGCGGGGACAGAAGATGGCTACACCTTC. Its translation is CSAGTEDGYTF.

The chain recombines TRBV6-6 with TRBJ1-5; tentatively, D is TRBD1 (5 bases). Per germline, CDR1 MNHNY and CDR2 SVGAGI (reference sequence). The CDR3 runs to 13 residues. V was pared by 6 bases and J by 7 bases, with 13 bases between. The CDR3 loop reads CASRLREGQPQHF. The CDR3 nucleotides are TGTGCCAGCAGGCTCAGGGAAGGCCAGCCCCAGCATTTT.

This clonotype showed up just once. V gene TRBV12-3 or TRBV12-4 combines with J gene TRBJ2-5; 9 bases align to TRBD1. Germline trimming cut 5 bases from V and 9 bases from J; bases unmatched to any gene: 10. The CDR3 is made up of 14 amino acids. The CDR3 DNA follows: TGTGCCAGCAGTCAAGACAGGGGGGATCAGCCCCAGTACTTC. Residues: CASSQDRGDQPQYF.

The J gene is TRBJ1-5, the V gene TRBV10-3; unclear D gene. Germline loops: CDR1 ENHRY, CDR2 SYGVKD. V lost 5 bases and J 3 bases, leaving 14 bases between the germline ends. The CDR3 runs 15 residues. DNA of the CDR3: TGTGCCATCAGTTTAAGTCGCGGTCCCAATCAGCCCCAGCATTTT. This gives the protein CAISLSRGPNQPQHF.

A word on this clonotype: The junction departs from the called germline gene at one end, perhaps through a read error. CDR3 coding DNA: TGTACCAGCAGCTTAGTAGCGGTGAACACTGAAGCTTTCTTT. Translated: CTSSLVAVNTEAFF. The rearrangement links TRBV7-9 to TRBJ1-1; D remains unclear. The CDR3 loop spans 14 amino acids. The germline V gene encodes CDR1 SEHNR and CDR2 FQNEAQ (reference sequence).

The genes are TRBV9 and TRBJ1-5, with a possible D match to TRBD1 (6 bases). CDR1 is SGDLS, CDR2 YYNGEE, per germline. V lost 6 bases and J 3 bases, leaving 19 bases between the germline ends. CDR3 length equals 16 residues. This CDR3 reads CASTKTGRGDNQPQHF. The CDR3 DNA reads TGTGCCAGCACGAAGACAGGCAGGGGTGACAATCAGCCCCAGCATTTT.

This clonotype was seen ten or more times. V usage is TRBV29-1 and J usage is TRBJ1-1; TRBD1 might be the D (6 bases). Germline lookup yields CDR1 SQVTM and CDR2 ANQGSEA. The CDR3 runs to 15 residues. Trimming pared 3 bases from V and 1 base from J, leaving 15 bases between. For the CDR3, the DNA is TGCAGCGTTGAGGAGGAGACAGGATGGAACACTGAAGCTTTCTTT. Its translation: CSVEEETGWNTEAFF.

The chain recombines TRBV7-2 with TRBJ1-5; 9 bases fit TRBD1. J was trimmed by 8 bases and V by 6 bases; bases with no gene match: 11. Germline-derived CDR1 and CDR2 are SGHTA and FQGNSA. This CDR3 is 15 amino acids long. DNA for the CDR3: TGTGCCAGCAGTTACTCCGGGACAGGGAAAGAGCCCCAGCATTTT. Amino acids: CASSYSGTGKEPQHF.